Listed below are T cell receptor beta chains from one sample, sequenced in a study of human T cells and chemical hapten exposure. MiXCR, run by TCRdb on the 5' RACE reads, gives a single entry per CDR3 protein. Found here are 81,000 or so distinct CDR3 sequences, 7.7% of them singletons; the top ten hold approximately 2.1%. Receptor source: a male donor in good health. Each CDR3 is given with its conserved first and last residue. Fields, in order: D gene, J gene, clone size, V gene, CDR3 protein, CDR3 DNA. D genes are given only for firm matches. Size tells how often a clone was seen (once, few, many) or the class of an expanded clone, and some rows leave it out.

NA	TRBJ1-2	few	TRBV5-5	CASSFTGETNYGYTF	TGTGCCAGCAGCTTTACGGGGGAAACTAACTATGGCTACACCTTC
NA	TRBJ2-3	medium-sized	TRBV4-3	CASSQASNWAADTQYF	TGCGCCAGCAGCCAAGCCAGTAATTGGGCCGCAGATACGCAGTATTTT
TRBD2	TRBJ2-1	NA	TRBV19	CASSSRTSGTYNEQFF	TGTGCCAGTAGTAGTAGGACTAGCGGGACGTACAATGAGCAGTTCTTC
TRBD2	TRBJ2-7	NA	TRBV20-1	CSARVPGGRFSYEQYF	TGCAGTGCTAGGGTCCCTGGCGGGAGGTTCTCCTACGAGCAGTACTTC
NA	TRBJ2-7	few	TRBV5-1	CASSFREPYEQYF	TGCGCCAGCAGTTTCAGGGAGCCGTACGAGCAGTACTTC
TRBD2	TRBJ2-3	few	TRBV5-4	CASSYRLAGGLGDTQYF	TGTGCCAGCAGCTACCGACTAGCGGGGGGGCTGGGGGATACGCAGTATTTT
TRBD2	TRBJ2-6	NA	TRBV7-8	CASSPREAVFSGANVLTF	TGTGCCAGCAGCCCCCGGGAGGCGGTCTTCTCTGGGGCCAACGTCCTGACTTTC
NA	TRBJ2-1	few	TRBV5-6	CASSRTGSDTYNEQFF	TGTGCCAGCAGCCGAACCGGGTCCGACACCTACAATGAGCAGTTCTTC
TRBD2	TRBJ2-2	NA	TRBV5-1	CASNGARGELVTGELFF	TGCGCCAGCAACGGCGCACGGGGGGAACTTGTCACCGGGGAGCTGTTTTTT
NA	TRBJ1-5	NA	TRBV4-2	CASSQEIGSNQPQHF	TGTGCCAGCAGCCAAGAAATAGGTAGCAATCAGCCCCAGCATTTT
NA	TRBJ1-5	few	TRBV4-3	CASSQDRGQPQHF	TGCGCCAGCAGCCAAGATCGGGGTCAGCCCCAGCATTTT
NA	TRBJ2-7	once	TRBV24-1	CATSDFGRSLGQYF	TGTGCCACCAGTGATTTCGGCCGAAGTCTTGGGCAGTACTTC
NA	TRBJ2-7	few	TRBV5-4	CASSLGSTLYEQYF	TGTGCCAGCAGCTTGGGGTCTACCCTCTACGAGCAGTACTTC
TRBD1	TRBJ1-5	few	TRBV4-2	CASSLMNTGGNQPQHF	TGTGCCAGCAGCCTAATGAACACAGGGGGCAATCAGCCCCAGCATTTT
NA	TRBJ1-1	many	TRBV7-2	CASSFTERGTEAFF	TGTGCCAGCAGCTTCACAGAGAGAGGGACTGAAGCTTTCTTT
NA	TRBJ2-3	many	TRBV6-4	CASSESVGTDTQYF	TGTGCCAGCAGTGAATCGGTTGGCACAGATACGCAGTATTTT
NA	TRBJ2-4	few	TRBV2	CASSGDQRLAKNIQYF	TGTGCCAGTTCAGGGGACCAAAGACTAGCCAAAAACATTCAGTACTTC
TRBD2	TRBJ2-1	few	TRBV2	CASSGGTTYNEQFF	TGTGCCAGCAGTGGGGGGACTACATACAATGAGCAGTTCTTC
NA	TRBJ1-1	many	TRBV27	CASRGSPDSRFTEAFF	TGTGCCAGCCGAGGATCCCCAGACAGTAGGTTCACTGAAGCTTTCTTT
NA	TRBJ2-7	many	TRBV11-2	CASSFLPDNYEQYF	TGTGCCAGCAGCTTTCTCCCGGATAACTACGAGCAGTACTTC
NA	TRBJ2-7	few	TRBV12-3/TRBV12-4	CASGLQEVSYEQYF	TGTGCCAGCGGATTACAGGAGGTCTCCTACGAGCAGTACTTC
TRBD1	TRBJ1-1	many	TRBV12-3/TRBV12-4	CASSLTGMNTEAFF	TGTGCCAGCAGTCTGACAGGGATGAACACTGAAGCTTTCTTT
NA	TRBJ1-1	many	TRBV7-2	CASSLGGPGVDTEAFF	TGTGCCAGCAGCTTAGGAGGCCCGGGTGTCGATACTGAAGCTTTCTTT
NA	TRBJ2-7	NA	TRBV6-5	CASSYGGLFEQYF	TGTGCCAGCAGTTACGGGGGGCTGTTCGAGCAGTACTTC
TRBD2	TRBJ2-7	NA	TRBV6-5	CASSPLGGGSYEQYF	TGTGCCAGCAGTCCCCTTGGCGGGGGCTCCTACGAGCAGTACTTC